This T cell receptor (beta chain) was profiled in a study of identical twins. MiXCR was run by TCRdb on the 5' RACE reads, yielding one entry per CDR3 protein. Altogether over 550,000 distinct CDR3 sequences are present, around 7.4% being singletons, with the ten largest covering roughly 1.6%. The study's findings and limits: Out-of-frame beta sequences exhibited a weaker degree of excess twin sharing. Modelling approaches yielded underestimates of out-of-frame TCR alpha sharing between monozygotic twins.

The CDR3 extends over 13 amino acids. Between the trimmed V and J ends, which lost 5 bases and 5 bases, there was a span of 12 bases. CDR1 and CDR2 (germline): SEHNR, FQNEAQ (reference sequence). Every one of the donors was a healthy Caucasian. This clonotype has a count of ten or more. Its antigen remains unidentified. Another study also made use of these data, one on yellow fever vaccine responses in identical twins.

Sample: PBMCs. This TCR was recovered from a woman between 18 and 29 years old in good health. The genes are TRBV7-9 and TRBJ1-2; unclear D gene. The CDR3 coding sequence is TGTGCCAGCAGCGCAGAATTCGGGTATGGCTACACCTTC. Translated, it gives CASSAEFGYGYTF.